Below are 7 T cell receptor beta chains sequenced from a single sample in a study of blood T cell repertoires in COVID-19. Assay used: immunoSEQ multiplex PCR; TCRdb lists only in-frame clones, some missing. This table has some 97,000 clones, just over 90% appearing once. The sequencing sample was made of peripheral blood. The receptors here all came from a man between 60 and 75 years old with acute or convalescent COVID-19.

The rearrangement uses TRBV7-2 and TRBJ1-1; the match to TRBD1 covers 7 bases. V lost 1 base to trimming and J lost 5 bases; unmatched junction nucleotides: 16. Germline loops: CDR1 SGHTA, CDR2 FQGNSA. The CDR3 runs to 18 residues. In DNA form, the CDR3 reads TGTGCCAGCAGCTTAGATCCAGGGGGATTAGGTGGATCGACTGAAGCTTTCTTT. Encoded protein: CASSLDPGGLGGSTEAFF.

The J gene is TRBJ1-1, the V gene TRBV5-1; D is possibly TRBD1 (5 bases). This CDR3 is 13 amino acids long. V was cut by 3 bases and J by 5 bases, with 11 bases left in between. Germline values: CDR1 SGHRS, CDR2 YFSETQ. CDR3 protein: CASSWGEGTEAFF. CDR3 nucleotides: TGCGCCAGCAGCTGGGGGGAGGGGACTGAAGCTTTCTTT.

The rearrangement links TRBV30 to TRBJ1-6; D gene unclear. Germline V lookup: CDR1 GTSNPN, CDR2 SVGIG (reference sequence). Trimming took off 3 bases at V and 5 bases at J, with 5 bases between the two ends. CDR3 length: 12 amino acids. CDR3 bases: TGTGCCTGGAGCCTACATAATTCACCCCTCCACTTT. The encoded protein is CAWSLHNSPLHF.

The chain is built from TRBV5-5 and TRBJ1-3, with D maybe TRBD1 (5 bases). The length of the CDR3 is 16 residues. The V end was cut by 4 bases, the J end by 0 bases, with 14 bases between. Germline CDR1 is SGHKS and CDR2 is YYEKEE (reference sequence). As DNA, the CDR3 is TGTGCCAGCAGCGTCGACAGCCTATACTCTGGAAACACCATATATTTT. It yields the protein CASSVDSLYSGNTIYF.

The V gene is TRBV2, the J gene TRBJ1-4; TRBD1 matches at 7 bases. The CDR3 totals 14 residues. Trimming at V came to 5 bases and at J to 7 bases, leaving 7 bases not matched to a gene. Germline assignment: CDR1 SNHLY and CDR2 FYNNEI. The CDR3 coding sequence is TGTGCCAGCAGTCCGACAGGGCGCTCTGAAAAACTGTTTTTT. Amino acid sequence: CASSPTGRSEKLFF.

The rearrangement joins TRBV6-5 to TRBJ2-2; 12 bases match TRBD2. Losses at the gene ends were 7 bases for V and 3 bases for J; bases not matched to a gene: 3. Germline CDR1 and CDR2: MNHEY and SVGAGI. CDR3 size: 15 residues. The CDR3 DNA follows: TGTGCCAGCAAGACTAGCGGGGGTGACACCGGGGAGCTGTTTTTT. Encoded protein: CASKTSGGDTGELFF.

The rearrangement joins TRBV6-1 to TRBJ1-1, with 7 bases lining up with TRBD1. V lost 1 base to trimming and J lost 1 base; unmatched junction nucleotides: 9. The CDR3 is 17 residues long. Germline loops: CDR1 MNHNS, CDR2 SASEGT. DNA for the CDR3: TGTGCCAGCAGTGAAGGTAGGGGGCTATCCGGGAACACTGAAGCTTTCTTT. Translated, it gives CASSEGRGLSGNTEAFF.